The 29 T cell receptor beta chains below come from one sample, sequenced in a study of cytomegalovirus exposure and HLA in healthy donors. PCR used 60 Vbeta primers and 13 Jbeta primers. TCRdb's table, derived via immunoSEQ multiplex PCR, lists solely in-frame clones and lacks some. The repertoire holds about 140,000 clones, more than 70% seen once, with around 2.4% in the top ten. What was sequenced was PBMCs. The receptors were gathered from a man between 50 and 59 years old in good health and CMV-seronegative.

The J gene is TRBJ1-2, the V gene TRBV25-1; perhaps TRBD1 as D (5 bases). The CDR3 length is 14 residues. Germline values: CDR1 MGHDK, CDR2 SYGVNS. Trimming stripped 4 bases from V and 1 base from J, with 10 bases between. DNA of the CDR3: TGTGCCAGCAGTGTGTCAGGGCATAACTATGGCTACACCTTC. Translated, it gives CASSVSGHNYGYTF.

The chain employs TRBV19 and TRBJ1-1; D is unclear. CDR3 length equals 13 residues. Germline V gene data show CDR1 as LNHDA and CDR2 as SQIVND (reference sequence). The V end lost 8 bases, the J end lost 0 bases, and 10 bases lay between the germline ends. Here the CDR3 reads CASFTEMNTEAFF. CDR3 bases: TGTGCCAGTTTCACAGAGATGAACACTGAAGCTTTCTTT.

The V call is TRBV5-1, the J call TRBJ2-3; TRBD2 matches at 11 bases. The CDR3 extends over 16 amino acids. Per the germline V gene, CDR1 is SGHRS and CDR2 is YFSETQ. Unmatched junction bases numbered 5, after V lost 4 bases and J lost 1 base. CDR3 nucleotide sequence: TGCGCCAGCAGCCCGGGGACTAGCGGAGGCACAGATACGCAGTATTTT. Translating it yields CASSPGTSGGTDTQYF.

The V call is TRBV6-4, the J call TRBJ2-3, with TRBD2 as a possible D gene (6 bases). The CDR3 is made up of 12 amino acids. V lost 2 bases and J 6 bases, leaving 6 bases between the germline ends. The V gene's germline CDR1 is MRHNA and CDR2 SNTAGT. The CDR3 spells CASSDAGDTQYF. Written as DNA, the CDR3 is TGTGCCAGCAGTGACGCGGGGGATACGCAGTATTTT.

This chain's CDR3 is CASSVGGGRETQYF. The CDR3 bases are TGTGCCAGCAGCGTAGGGGGCGGCAGGGAGACCCAGTACTTC. The chain couples TRBV9 to TRBJ2-5; perhaps TRBD1 as D (5 bases). Germline CDR1 SGDLS, CDR2 YYNGEE. The CDR3 spans 14 residues. V lost 0 bases, J lost 5 bases, and 11 bases lay in between. Looking up the rest from reference TRBV9 and TRBJ2-5 gives the full variable domain: DSGVTQTPKHLITATGQRVTLRCSPRSGDLSVYWYQQSLDQGLQFLIQYYNGEERAKGNILERFSAQQFPDLHSELNLSSLELGDSALYFCASSVGGGRETQYFGPGTRLLVL.

V usage is TRBV27 and J usage is TRBJ1-3; a weak D match, TRBD1 (6 bases). Trimming left V 5 bases short and J 8 bases short, with 22 bases between. The CDR3 consists of 16 residues. Germline CDR1 and CDR2: MNHEY and SMNVEV (reference sequence). The CDR3 loop reads CASSPQDSIPVDTIYF. CDR3 DNA: TGTGCCAGCAGTCCCCAGGACAGCATCCCCGTGGACACCATATATTTT.

CDR3 nucleotides: TGTGCCTGGAGGGGCCTACCTGGTTCACCCCTCCACTTT. Amino acid sequence: CAWRGLPGSPLHF. V and J are TRBV30 and TRBJ1-6; no clear D. Trimming removed 3 bases from V and 9 bases from J, with 12 bases in between. The CDR3 runs 13 residues. Germline V lookup: CDR1 GTSNPN, CDR2 SVGIG (reference sequence).

V and J are TRBV6-5 and TRBJ2-5; 12 positions match TRBD2. Germline V CDR1 and CDR2: MNHEY, SVGAGI. The J segment lost 5 bases and the V segment lost 7 bases, leaving 8 bases of the junction unmatched. The CDR3 contains 15 residues. The CDR3 DNA follows: TGTGCCAGCACTCCTCTAGCGGGAGGGTACGAGACCCAGTACTTC. Translation gives CASTPLAGGYETQYF.

This clone has a handful of counts. The V gene is TRBV7-9, the J gene TRBJ1-6; possible D gene TRBD1, 5 bases. The CDR3 has 15 amino acids. CDR1 SEHNR and CDR2 FQNEAQ come from the germline V gene (reference sequence). Between the trimmed V and J ends, which lost 4 bases and 10 bases, there was a span of 17 bases. CDR3 protein: CASSYPGQGGSPLHF. In DNA, the CDR3 is TGTGCCAGCAGCTACCCGGGCCAGGGAGGATCACCCCTCCACTTT.

The chain joins TRBV4-2 to TRBJ2-5; 9 positions agree with TRBD2. The ends lost 4 bases at V and 3 bases at J; junction bases unmatched: 3. Germline V gives CDR1 LGHNA, CDR2 YNFKEQ. There are 14 residues in the CDR3. The chain's CDR3 is CASSPSSGKETQYF. DNA of the CDR3: TGTGCCAGCAGCCCATCTAGCGGGAAAGAGACCCAGTACTTC.

CDR3 region: CASSTWTLRRTEAFF. The CDR3 DNA reads TGTGCCAGCAGCACATGGACTCTGCGGCGGACTGAAGCTTTCTTT. The chain combines TRBV7-9 with TRBJ1-1; no reliable D call. The germline V and J ends were trimmed by 5 bases and 5 bases, with 18 bases remaining between them. The CDR3 is 15 amino acids. Per the germline V gene, CDR1 is SEHNR and CDR2 is FQNEAQ (reference sequence).

The chain recombines TRBV10-2 with TRBJ2-5; 12 bases line up with TRBD1. Trimming at V came to 9 bases and at J to 5 bases, leaving 4 bases not matched to a gene. Per germline, CDR1 WSHSY and CDR2 SAAADI. This CDR3 comprises 13 residues. Here the CDR3 DNA reads TGCGCCAGTAGGGACAGGGGGCCGGAGACCCAGTACTTC. Translating gives CASRDRGPETQYF.

V and J are TRBV5-1 and TRBJ2-7; TRBD1 aligns across 7 bases. Germline CDR1 SGHRS, CDR2 YFSETQ. V dropped 5 bases and J dropped 3; count of bases not matched to a gene: 2. The CDR3 consists of 12 residues. CDR3 region: CASRGDSYEQYF. CDR3 nucleotide sequence: TGCGCCAGCAGGGGGGACAGCTACGAGCAGTACTTC.

The V call is TRBV5-1, the J call TRBJ2-7; tentatively, D is TRBD2 (6 bases). The CDR3 loop spans 15 amino acids. Germline assignment: CDR1 SGHRS and CDR2 YFSETQ. Trimming took off 4 bases at V and 3 bases at J, with 17 bases between the two ends. The DNA of the CDR3 is TGCGCCAGCAGCCTGGGCGGGGTAGACGTCTACGAGCAGTACTTC. Amino acids: CASSLGGVDVYEQYF.

This sequence joins TRBV19 and TRBJ1-5; no clear D. The CDR3 is 16 residues long. Germline values: CDR1 LNHDA, CDR2 SQIVND (reference sequence). The V and J ends lost 5 bases and 1 base respectively, with 15 bases between them. The CDR3 loop is CASSLEEGLSNQPQHF. CDR3 in DNA: TGTGCCAGTAGTCTTGAGGAGGGTCTGAGCAATCAGCCCCAGCATTTT. The variable domain in full, completed from reference TRBV19 and TRBJ1-5, reads DGGITQSPKYLFRKEGQNVTLSCEQNLNHDAMYWYRQDPGQGLRLIYYSQIVNDFQKGDIAEGYSVSREKKESFPLTVTSAQKNPTAFYLCASSLEEGLSNQPQHFGDGTRLSIL.

The chain joins TRBV5-1 to TRBJ2-2; TRBD1 aligns across 10 bases. Germline V lookup: CDR1 SGHRS, CDR2 YFSETQ. The V segment lost 3 bases and the J segment 3 bases; nucleotides outside the gene matches: 5. This CDR3 is 16 amino acids long. CDR3 bases: TGCGCCAGCAGCTCGCTGACAGGGGGCTACACCGGGGAGCTGTTTTTT. This encodes CASSSLTGGYTGELFF.

With respect to this clone: The same CDR3 arises from other DNA sequences in this sample as well. V and J are TRBV5-1 and TRBJ2-1, with D perhaps TRBD2 (6 bases). The CDR3 covers 13 residues. The germline CDR1 and CDR2 sequences are SGHRS and YFSETQ. V was trimmed by 0 bases and J by 6 bases, leaving 7 bases between them. CDR3 nucleotides: TGCGCCAGCAGCTTGGGCGGGGTCAATGAGCAGTTCTTC. Residues: CASSLGGVNEQFF. The full variable domain, in which reference TRBV5-1 and TRBJ2-1 provide the parts outside the CDR3, is KAGVTQTPRYLIKTRGQQVTLSCSPISGHRSVSWYQQTPGQGLQFLFEYFSETQRNKGNFPGRFSGRQFSNSRSEMNVSTLELGDSALYLCASSLGGVNEQFFGPGTRLTVL.

V is TRBV6-1 and J is TRBJ2-7; TRBD1 aligns across 9 bases. V shed 7 bases and J 2 bases; nucleotides not matched to a gene: 6. There are 14 residues in the CDR3. Germline-derived CDR1 and CDR2 are MNHNS and SASEGT. CDR3 sequence reads: CASTSGTGTYEQYF. CDR3 in DNA: TGTGCCAGCACCTCCGGGACAGGGACCTACGAGCAGTACTTC.

The chain uses TRBV5-4 and TRBJ1-1; D possibly corresponds to TRBD1 (5 bases). The germline CDR1 and CDR2 sequences are SGHNT and YYREEE (reference sequence). V was cut by 4 bases and J by 5 bases, with 18 bases left in between. The CDR3 runs 15 residues. The CDR3, as DNA: TGTGCCAGCAGCCCTGGAGTGGGGGGAGGAACTGAAGCTTTCTTT. Its protein is CASSPGVGGGTEAFF.

The CDR3 protein is CASSQDSEGNRGYTF. CDR3 nucleotide sequence: TGCGCCAGCAGCCAAGATTCGGAAGGCAACAGGGGCTACACCTTC. This chain connects TRBV4-1 to TRBJ1-2, with a possible D match to TRBD1 (5 bases). Trimming removed 0 bases at V and 8 bases at J, with 16 bases between. Germline V gene sequence: CDR1 MGHRA, CDR2 YSYEKL. CDR3 size: 15 residues.

The chain combines TRBV21-1 with TRBJ2-7; TRBD2 is the table's D call, not checked against the DNA. TRBV21-1 is a pseudogene segment. The CDR3 spans 19 residues. The CDR3 here is CASSSLTGTATSGSYEQYF. The DNA of the CDR3 is TGTGCCAGCAGCAGCCTGACCGGGACTGCGACTAGCGGGAGCTACGAGCAGTACTTC.

This clone showed up just a few times. This chain connects TRBV5-1 to TRBJ1-2; 9 nucleotides agree with TRBD1. Germline V gene sequence: CDR1 SGHRS, CDR2 YFSETQ. This CDR3 spans 14 amino acids. Trimming took 4 bases from V and 2 from J; bases not matched to a gene: 3. The CDR3 is CASSPGQGNYGYTF. In DNA, the CDR3 is TGCGCCAGCAGCCCCGGACAGGGGAACTATGGCTACACCTTC.

This chain links TRBV5-1 with TRBJ2-6; D may be TRBD1 (6 bases). Trimming shortened V by 0 bases and J by 2 bases, and 12 bases separated the two germline ends. Germline CDR1 reads SGHRS; CDR2 reads YFSETQ. This CDR3 region has 17 residues. The CDR3 DNA sequence: TGCGCCAGCAGCTTGGGAGGACAGAGAACTGGGGCCAACGTCCTGACTTTC. It is translated as CASSLGGQRTGANVLTF.

This clone was seen a handful of times. The chain joins TRBV30 to TRBJ1-2; the match to TRBD1 covers 7 bases. The V gene end was trimmed by 3 bases and the J gene end by 1 base; junction bases not matched to a gene: 5. Germline V gene sequence: CDR1 GTSNPN, CDR2 SVGIG (reference sequence). This CDR3 has 14 amino acids. CDR3 DNA sequence: TGTGCCTGGAGATCTTCAGGGGGTAACTATGGCTACACCTTC. This codes for CAWRSSGGNYGYTF.

The chain carries TRBV7-8 and TRBJ1-1; D unresolved. Germline V gene sequence: CDR1 SGHVS, CDR2 FQNEAQ. The CDR3 loop spans 13 amino acids. Between the trimmed V and J ends, which lost 2 bases and 6 bases, there was a span of 10 bases. DNA for the CDR3: TGTGCCAGCAGCTTAATGGGAGCGGCTGAAGCTTTCTTT. Translated: CASSLMGAAEAFF. Drawing the rest from reference TRBV7-8 and TRBJ1-1, the complete variable domain is GAGVSQSPRYKVAKRGQDVALRCDPISGHVSLFWYQQALGQGPEFLTYFQNEAQLDKSGLPSDRFFAERPEGSVSTLKIQRTQQEDSAVYLCASSLMGAAEAFFGQGTRLTVV.

The table lists this clone with a few counts. The chain combines TRBV7-8 with TRBJ2-7; the match to TRBD1 covers 8 bases. The germline V gene has CDR1 SGHVS and CDR2 FQNEAQ. Trimming at V came to 5 bases and at J to 0 bases, leaving 6 bases not matched to a gene. The CDR3 spans 15 residues. Written as DNA, the CDR3 is TGTGCCAGCAGCAGTACCGGGACAGGCTCCTACGAGCAGTACTTC. Protein: CASSSTGTGSYEQYF.

This chain connects TRBV5-1 to TRBJ2-3; D gene ambiguous. CDR1 SGHRS and CDR2 YFSETQ come from the germline V gene. CDR3 length equals 13 residues. Trimming removed 0 bases from V and 2 bases from J, with 4 bases in between. The CDR3 coding sequence is TGCGCCAGCAGCTTGGACTCCACAGATACGCAGTATTTT. It is translated as CASSLDSTDTQYF.

Only one count was recorded for this clone. This chain uses TRBV4-1 with TRBJ2-7; perhaps TRBD1 as D (5 bases). The V and J ends lost 0 bases and 3 bases respectively, with 9 bases between them. The CDR3 runs to 14 residues. Looked up from germline, CDR1 is MGHRA and CDR2 is YSYEKL. The CDR3 sequence is CASSQEQGVYEQYF. The CDR3 coding sequence is TGCGCCAGCAGCCAAGAGCAGGGTGTCTACGAGCAGTACTTC.

The chain combines TRBV10-2 with TRBJ2-5; the match to TRBD2 covers 7 bases. The DNA end favors TRBJ2-7, so the J call may be wrong. This CDR3 spans 15 amino acids. CDR1 WSHSY and CDR2 SAAADI come from the germline V gene. The CDR3 region is CASSGLAVGSYEQYF. Written as DNA, the CDR3 is TGCGCCAGCAGTGGGCTAGCGGTAGGCTCCTACGAGCAGTACTTC.